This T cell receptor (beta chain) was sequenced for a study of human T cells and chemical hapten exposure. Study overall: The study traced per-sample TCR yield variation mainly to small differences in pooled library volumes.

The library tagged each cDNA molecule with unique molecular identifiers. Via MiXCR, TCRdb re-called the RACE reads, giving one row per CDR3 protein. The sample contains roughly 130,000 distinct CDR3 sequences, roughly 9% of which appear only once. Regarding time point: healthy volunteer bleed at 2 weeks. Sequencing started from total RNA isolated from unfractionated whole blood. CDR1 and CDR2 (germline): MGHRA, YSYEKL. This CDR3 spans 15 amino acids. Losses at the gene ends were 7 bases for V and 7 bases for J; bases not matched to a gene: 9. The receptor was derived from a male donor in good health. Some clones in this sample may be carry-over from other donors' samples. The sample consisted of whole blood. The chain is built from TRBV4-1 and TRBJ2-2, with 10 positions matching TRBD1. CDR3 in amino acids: CASTRTGGFGGELFF. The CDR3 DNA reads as TGCGCCAGCACCCGGACAGGGGGATTCGGCGGGGAGCTGTTTTTT.